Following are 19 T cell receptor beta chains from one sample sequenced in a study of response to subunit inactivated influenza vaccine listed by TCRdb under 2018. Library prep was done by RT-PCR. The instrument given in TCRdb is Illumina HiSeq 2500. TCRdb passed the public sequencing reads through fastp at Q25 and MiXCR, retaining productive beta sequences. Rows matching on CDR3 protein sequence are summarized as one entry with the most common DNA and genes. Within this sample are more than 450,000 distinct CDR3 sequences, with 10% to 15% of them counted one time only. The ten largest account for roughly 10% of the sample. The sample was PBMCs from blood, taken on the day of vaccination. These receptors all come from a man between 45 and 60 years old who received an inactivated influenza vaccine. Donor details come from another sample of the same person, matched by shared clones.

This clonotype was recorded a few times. CDR3 loop: CASSQTGRMGTEAFF. The CDR3, as DNA: TGTGCCAGCAGTCAGACAGGGAGAATGGGCACTGAAGCTTTCTTT. This rearrangement joins TRBV12-3 or TRBV12-4 to TRBJ1-1, with 7 nucleotides matching TRBD1. V dropped 5 bases and J dropped 4; count of bases not matched to a gene: 10. The CDR3 is made up of 15 amino acids.

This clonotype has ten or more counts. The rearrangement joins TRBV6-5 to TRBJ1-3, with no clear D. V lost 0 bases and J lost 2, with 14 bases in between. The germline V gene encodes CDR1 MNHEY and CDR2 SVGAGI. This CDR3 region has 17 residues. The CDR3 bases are TGTGCCAGCAGTTACTCGTCTCCATTTAGGACTGGAAACACCATATATTTT. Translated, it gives CASSYSSPFRTGNTIYF.

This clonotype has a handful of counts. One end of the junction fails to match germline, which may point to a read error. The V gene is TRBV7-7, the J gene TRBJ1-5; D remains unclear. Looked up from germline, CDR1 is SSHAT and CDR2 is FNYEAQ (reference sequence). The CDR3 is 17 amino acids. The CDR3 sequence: CASSSRGSDRGNQPQHF. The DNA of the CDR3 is TGTGCTAGCAGCTCAAGAGGTTCTGATCGTGGCAATCAGCCCCAGCATTTT.

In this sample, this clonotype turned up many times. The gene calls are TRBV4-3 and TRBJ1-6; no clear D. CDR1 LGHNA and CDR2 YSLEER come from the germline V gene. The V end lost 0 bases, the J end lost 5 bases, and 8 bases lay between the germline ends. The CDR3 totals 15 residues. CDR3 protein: CASSQEGSDNSPLHF. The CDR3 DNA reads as TGCGCCAGCAGCCAAGAGGGCAGCGATAATTCACCCCTCCACTTT.

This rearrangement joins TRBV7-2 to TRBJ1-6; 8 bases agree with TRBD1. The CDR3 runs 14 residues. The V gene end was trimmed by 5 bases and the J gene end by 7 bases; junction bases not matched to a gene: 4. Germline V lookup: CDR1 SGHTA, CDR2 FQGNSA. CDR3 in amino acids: CASSRGQANSPLHF. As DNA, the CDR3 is TGTGCCAGCAGCCGGGGACAGGCAAATTCACCCCTCCACTTT.

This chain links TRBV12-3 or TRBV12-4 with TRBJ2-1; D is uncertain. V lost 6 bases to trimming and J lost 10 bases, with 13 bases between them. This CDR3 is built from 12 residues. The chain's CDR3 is CASRNPLEEQFF. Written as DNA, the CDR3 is TGTGCCAGCAGGAATCCCCTAGAAGAGCAGTTCTTC.

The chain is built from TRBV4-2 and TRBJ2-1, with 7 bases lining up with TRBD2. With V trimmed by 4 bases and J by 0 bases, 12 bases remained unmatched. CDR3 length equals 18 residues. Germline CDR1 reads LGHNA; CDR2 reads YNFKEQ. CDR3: CASSPYYERTSSYNEQFF. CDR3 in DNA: TGTGCCAGCAGCCCATACTACGAGCGGACTAGCTCCTACAATGAGCAGTTCTTC.

The CDR3 reads CASSVGQEWEQFF. As DNA, the CDR3 is TGTGCCAGCAGCGTAGGTCAAGAATGGGAGCAGTTCTTC. This chain joins TRBV9 and TRBJ2-1; no clear D. Between the trimmed V and J ends, which lost 0 bases and 10 bases, there was a span of 11 bases. The CDR3 spans 13 residues. Germline V CDR1 and CDR2: SGDLS, YYNGEE.

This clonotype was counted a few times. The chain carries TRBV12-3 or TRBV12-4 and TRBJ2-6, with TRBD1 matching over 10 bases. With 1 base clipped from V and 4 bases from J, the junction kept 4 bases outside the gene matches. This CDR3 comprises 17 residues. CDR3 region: CASSLGQGANGANVLTF. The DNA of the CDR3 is TGTGCCAGCAGTTTAGGACAGGGGGCGAACGGGGCCAACGTCCTGACTTTC.

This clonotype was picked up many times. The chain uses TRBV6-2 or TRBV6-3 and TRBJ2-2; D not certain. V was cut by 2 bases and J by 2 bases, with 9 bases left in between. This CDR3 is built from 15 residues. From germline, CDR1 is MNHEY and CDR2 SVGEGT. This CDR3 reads CASSYGRLNTGELFF. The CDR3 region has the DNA TGTGCCAGCAGTTACGGGCGGCTTAACACCGGGGAGCTGTTTTTT.

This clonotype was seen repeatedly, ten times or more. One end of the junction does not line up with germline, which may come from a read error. CDR3 DNA sequence: TGTGCCAGCAGCCCCCGGACAGGGGACACCGGGGAGCTGTTTTTT. This encodes CASSPRTGDTGELFF. The V and J genes are TRBV5-1 and TRBJ2-2; 9 bases agree with TRBD1. The length of the CDR3 is 15 residues. The germline V gene encodes CDR1 SGHRS and CDR2 YFSETQ.

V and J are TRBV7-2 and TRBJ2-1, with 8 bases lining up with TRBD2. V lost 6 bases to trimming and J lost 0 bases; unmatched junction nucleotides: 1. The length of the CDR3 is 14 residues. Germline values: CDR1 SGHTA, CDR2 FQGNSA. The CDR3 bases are TGTGCCAGCAGAGCGGGGGCCTCCTACAATGAGCAGTTCTTC. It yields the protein CASRAGASYNEQFF.

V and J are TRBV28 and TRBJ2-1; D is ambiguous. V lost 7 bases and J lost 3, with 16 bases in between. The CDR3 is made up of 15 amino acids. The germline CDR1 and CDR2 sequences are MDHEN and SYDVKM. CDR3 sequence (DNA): TGTGCCAGCAAAATTAGGAGAGAAAACTACAATGAGCAGTTCTTC. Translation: CASKIRRENYNEQFF.

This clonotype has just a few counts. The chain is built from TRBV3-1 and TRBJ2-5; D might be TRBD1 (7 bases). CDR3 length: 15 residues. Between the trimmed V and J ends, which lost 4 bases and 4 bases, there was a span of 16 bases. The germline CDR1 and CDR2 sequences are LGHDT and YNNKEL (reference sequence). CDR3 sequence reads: CASSRNQGGRETQYF. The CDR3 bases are TGTGCCAGCAGCCGCAATCAGGGGGGTCGAGAGACCCAGTACTTC.

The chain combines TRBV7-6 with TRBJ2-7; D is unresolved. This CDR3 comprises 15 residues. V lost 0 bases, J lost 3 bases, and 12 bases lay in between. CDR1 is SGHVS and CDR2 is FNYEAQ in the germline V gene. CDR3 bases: TGTGCCAGCAGCTTAGCGCTAGGGAAGGGCTACGAGCAGTACTTC. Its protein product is CASSLALGKGYEQYF.

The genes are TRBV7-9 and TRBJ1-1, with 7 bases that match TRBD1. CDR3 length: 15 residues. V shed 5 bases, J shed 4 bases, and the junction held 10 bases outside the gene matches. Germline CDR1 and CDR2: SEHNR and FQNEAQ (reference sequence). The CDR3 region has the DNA TGTGCCAGCAGCCCTTCCAGGGGGGGAGGCACTGAAGCTTTCTTT. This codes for CASSPSRGGGTEAFF.

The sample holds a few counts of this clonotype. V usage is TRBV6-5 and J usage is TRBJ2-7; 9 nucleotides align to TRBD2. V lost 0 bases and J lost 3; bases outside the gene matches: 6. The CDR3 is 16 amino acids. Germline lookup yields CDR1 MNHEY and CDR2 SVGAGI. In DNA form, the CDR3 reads TGTGCCAGCAGTTACTCGCCTCTAGCGGGATTCTACGAGCAGTACTTC. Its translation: CASSYSPLAGFYEQYF.

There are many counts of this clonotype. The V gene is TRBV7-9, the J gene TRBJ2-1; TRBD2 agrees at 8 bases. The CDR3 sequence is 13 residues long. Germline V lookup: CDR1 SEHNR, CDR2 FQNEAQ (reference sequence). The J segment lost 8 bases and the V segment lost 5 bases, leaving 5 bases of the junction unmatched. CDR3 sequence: CASSLSGVDEQFF. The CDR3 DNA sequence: TGTGCCAGCAGCCTTAGCGGGGTTGATGAGCAGTTCTTC.

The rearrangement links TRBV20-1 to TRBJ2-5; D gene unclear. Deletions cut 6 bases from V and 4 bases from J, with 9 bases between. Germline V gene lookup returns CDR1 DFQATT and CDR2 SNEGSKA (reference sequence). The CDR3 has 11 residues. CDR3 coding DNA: TGCAGTGCGTCGCTCCTAGAGACCCAGTACTTC. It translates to CSASLLETQYF.